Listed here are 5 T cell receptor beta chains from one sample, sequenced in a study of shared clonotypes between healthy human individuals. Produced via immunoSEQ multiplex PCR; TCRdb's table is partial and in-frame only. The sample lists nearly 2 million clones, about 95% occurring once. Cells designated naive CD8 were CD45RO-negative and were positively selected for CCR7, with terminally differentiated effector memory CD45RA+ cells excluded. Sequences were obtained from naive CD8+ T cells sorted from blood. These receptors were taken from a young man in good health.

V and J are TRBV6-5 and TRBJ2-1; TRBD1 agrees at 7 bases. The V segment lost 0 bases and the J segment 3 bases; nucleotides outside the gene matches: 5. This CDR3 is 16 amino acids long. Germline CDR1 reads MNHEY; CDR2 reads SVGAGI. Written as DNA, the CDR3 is TGTGCCAGCAGTTACTCTAACAGGGGCTTCTACAATGAGCAGTTCTTC. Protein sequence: CASSYSNRGFYNEQFF.

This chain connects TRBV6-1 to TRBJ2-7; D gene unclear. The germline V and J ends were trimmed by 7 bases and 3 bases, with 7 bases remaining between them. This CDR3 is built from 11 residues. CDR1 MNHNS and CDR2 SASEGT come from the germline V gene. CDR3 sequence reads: CASMRSYEQYF. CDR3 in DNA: TGTGCCAGCATGCGAAGCTACGAGCAGTACTTC.

The CDR3 nucleotides read TGTGCCAGCAGCTTAGTCCCAGGGTGGGAGACCCAGTACTTC. Translation: CASSLVPGWETQYF. The V gene is TRBV11-2, the J gene TRBJ2-5, with D maybe TRBD1 (5 bases). The CDR3 length is 14 residues. Per germline, CDR1 SGHAT and CDR2 FQNNGV. The ends were cut back, 1 base at V and 5 bases at J, with 11 bases in the middle.

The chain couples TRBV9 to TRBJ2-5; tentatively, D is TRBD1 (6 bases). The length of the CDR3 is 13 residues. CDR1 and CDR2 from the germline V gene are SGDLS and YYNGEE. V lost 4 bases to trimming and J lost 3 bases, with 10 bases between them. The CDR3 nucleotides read TGTGCCAGCAGCACCCACAGGGAAGAGACCCAGTACTTC. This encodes CASSTHREETQYF.

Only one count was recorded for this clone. The CDR3 region has the DNA TGTGCCAGCAGTGAAGAGACGGACAGGGTGGACACCGGGGAGCTGTTTTTT. Amino acid sequence: CASSEETDRVDTGELFF. The rearrangement links TRBV2 to TRBJ2-2; 8 bases line up with TRBD1. Germline CDR1 reads SNHLY; CDR2 reads FYNNEI. The V gene end was trimmed by 1 base and the J gene end by 3 bases; junction bases not matched to a gene: 7. The CDR3 is 17 residues long.